This T cell receptor (beta chain) was documented in a study of shared clonotypes between healthy human individuals. An approximately 200 ng quantity of DNA, roughly 32,000 T cell genomes, went into the sorted-subset replicate PCRs. TCRdb's table, derived via immunoSEQ multiplex PCR, lists solely in-frame clones and lacks some. The sample includes roughly 890,000 clones, 80% to 95% of them seen just once. This CDR3 spans 16 amino acids. The germline V gene encodes CDR1 SEHNR and CDR2 FQNEAQ (reference sequence). V was trimmed by 6 bases and J by 0 bases, leaving 18 bases between them. A note on this clone: Antigen unknown.

Terminally differentiated effector memory CD45RA+ cells were left out of the naive CD8 fraction, which was CD45RO-negative and positively selected for CCR7. Overall study results and limits: The study found lower generation probabilities in non-shared clonotypes than in those shared by all four donors.

The source material was naive CD8+ T cells sorted from blood. The clonotype originates from a young man in good health. The chain couples TRBV7-9 to TRBJ2-7; possibly TRBD1 for D (6 bases). Here the CDR3 reads CASSYTTGLTSYEQYF. The CDR3 coding sequence is TGTGCCAGCAGTTATACGACAGGATTGACCTCCTACGAGCAGTACTTC.